This TCR beta chain was retrieved from a study of blood T cell repertoires in COVID-19. As for the study in general: The study drew acute and convalescent COVID-19 samples from the United States, Italy and Spain.

This CDR3 is built from 14 residues. As processed by the authors: Cell counts per sample came from amplifying reference gene primers. Clones were read by immunoSEQ multiplex PCR, and TCRdb kept only the in-frame ones, dropping some. V and J calls and clone size are given by that table; D and trimming were obtained from the DNA. The repertoire holds 200,000 or so clones, with around 83% as singletons. What was sequenced was PBMCs or T cells enriched from blood (not recorded which). J is TRBJ1-2 and V is TRBV1; TRBD1, the D gene given by the table, was not confirmed from the DNA. TRBV1 is a pseudogene. The TCR was taken from a woman aged 40-49 years with acute COVID-19. The CDR3 nucleotides are TGCACCAGCAGCCAAGATCGGCAGGGGAGAGGCTACACCTTC. Its protein product is CTSSQDRQGRGYTF.